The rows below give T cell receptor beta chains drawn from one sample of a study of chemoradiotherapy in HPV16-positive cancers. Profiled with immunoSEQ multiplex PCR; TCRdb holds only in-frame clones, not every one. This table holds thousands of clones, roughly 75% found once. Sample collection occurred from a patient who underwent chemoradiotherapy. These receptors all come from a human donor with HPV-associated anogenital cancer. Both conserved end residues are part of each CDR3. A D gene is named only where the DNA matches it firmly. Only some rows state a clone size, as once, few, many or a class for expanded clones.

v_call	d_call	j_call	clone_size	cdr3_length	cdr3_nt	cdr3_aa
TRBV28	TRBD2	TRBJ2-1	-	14	TGTGCCAGCACCCTAGCGGGAGGCTACAATGAGCAGTTCTTC	CASTLAGGYNEQFF
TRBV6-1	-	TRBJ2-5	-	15	TGTGCCAGCAGTGAAGGCAGGCTTAAGGGAGAGACCCAGTACTTC	CASSEGRLKGETQYF
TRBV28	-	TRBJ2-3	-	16	TGTGCCAGCAGTTTTTGGGGTTCTGGGGACACAGATACGCAGTATTTT	CASSFWGSGDTDTQYF
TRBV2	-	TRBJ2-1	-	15	TGTGCCAGCAGCCCTCCGCCAGCCTCCTACAATGAGCAGTTCTTC	CASSPPPASYNEQFF
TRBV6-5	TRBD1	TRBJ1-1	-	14	TGTGCCAGCAGCCCCTTAATCACAGGGGGTGAAGCTTTCTTT	CASSPLITGGEAFF
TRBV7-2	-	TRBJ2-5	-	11	TGTGCCAGCAGCCCAGCGGAGACCCAGTACTTC	CASSPAETQYF
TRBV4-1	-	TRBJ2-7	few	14	TGCGCCAGCAGCCAAGGTCCGGGGGCGGAGGAGCAGTACTTC	CASSQGPGAEEQYF
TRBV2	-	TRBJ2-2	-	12	TGTGCCAGCAGTGTGGCGGCCGGGGAGCTGTTTTTT	CASSVAAGELFF
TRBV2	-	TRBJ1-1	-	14	TGTGCCGCAAACTCACAGGGACTGGAGACTGAAGCTTTCTTT	CAANSQGLETEAFF
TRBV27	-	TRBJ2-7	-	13	TGTGCCAGCAGTCCCCTGGTTCTCTACGAGCAGTACTTC	CASSPLVLYEQYF
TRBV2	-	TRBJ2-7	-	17	TGTGCCAGCAGAGGGACCGACTCCCGACCCAGCTCCTACGAGCAGTACTTC	CASRGTDSRPSSYEQYF
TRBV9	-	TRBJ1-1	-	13	TGTGCCAGCAGCCCACAGGGTATCACTGAAGCTTTCTTT	CASSPQGITEAFF
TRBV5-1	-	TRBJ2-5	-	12	TGCGCCAGCAGCTTGGAGGGGGAGACCCAGTACTTC	CASSLEGETQYF
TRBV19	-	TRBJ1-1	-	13	TGTGCCAGTAGTATCGGGCAGGGCTTTGAAGCTTTCTTT	CASSIGQGFEAFF
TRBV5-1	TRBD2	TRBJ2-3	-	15	TGCGCCAGCACTAGCGGGGGGGCCGGGACAGATACGCAGTATTTT	CASTSGGAGTDTQYF
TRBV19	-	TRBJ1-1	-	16	TGTGCCAGCGAATTGCAGGGTAACAGGGAGTACACTGAAGCTTTCTTT	CASELQGNREYTEAFF